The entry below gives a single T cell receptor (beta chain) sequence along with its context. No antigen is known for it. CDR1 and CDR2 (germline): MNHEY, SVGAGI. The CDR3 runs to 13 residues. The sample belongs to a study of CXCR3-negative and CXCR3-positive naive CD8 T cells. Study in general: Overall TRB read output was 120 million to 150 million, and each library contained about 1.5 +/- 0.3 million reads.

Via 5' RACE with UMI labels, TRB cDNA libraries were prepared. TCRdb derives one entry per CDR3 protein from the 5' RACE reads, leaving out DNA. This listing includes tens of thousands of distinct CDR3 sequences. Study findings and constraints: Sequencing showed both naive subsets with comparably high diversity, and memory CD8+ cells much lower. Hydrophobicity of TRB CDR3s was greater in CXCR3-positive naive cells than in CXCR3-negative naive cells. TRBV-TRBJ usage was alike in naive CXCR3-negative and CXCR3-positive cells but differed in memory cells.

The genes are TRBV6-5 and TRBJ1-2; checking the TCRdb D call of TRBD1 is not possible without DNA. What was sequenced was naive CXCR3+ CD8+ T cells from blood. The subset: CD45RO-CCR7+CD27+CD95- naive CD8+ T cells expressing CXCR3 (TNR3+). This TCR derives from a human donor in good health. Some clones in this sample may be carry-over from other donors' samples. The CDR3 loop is CASSLRDRGPYTF.